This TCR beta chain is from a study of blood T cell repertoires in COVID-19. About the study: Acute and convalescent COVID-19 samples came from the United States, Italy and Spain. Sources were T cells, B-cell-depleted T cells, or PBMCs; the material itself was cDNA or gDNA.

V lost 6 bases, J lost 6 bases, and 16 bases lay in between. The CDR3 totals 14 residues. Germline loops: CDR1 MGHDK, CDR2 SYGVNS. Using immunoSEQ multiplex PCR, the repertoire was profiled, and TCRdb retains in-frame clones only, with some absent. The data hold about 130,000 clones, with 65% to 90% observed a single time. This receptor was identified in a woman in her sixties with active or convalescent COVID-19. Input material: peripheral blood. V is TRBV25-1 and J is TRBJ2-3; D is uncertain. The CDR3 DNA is TGTGCCAGCAGGGCAAGTCTCTCCGGGGATACGCAGTATTTT. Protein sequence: CASRASLSGDTQYF.